This paragraph reports one T cell receptor (beta chain). The data were taken from a study of Graves' ophthalmopathy and Graves' hyperthyroidism. The CDR3 is 15 amino acids. Per the germline V gene, CDR1 is SGHVS and CDR2 is FQNEAQ. Trimming took 5 bases from V and 7 from J; bases not matched to a gene: 13. RNA transcripts were the template, and TCR beta CDR3 regions were amplified from them. Second-round multiplex PCR came after a first-round RT-PCR that employed HTBI primers. MiXCR, applied by TCRdb to the multiplex PCR reads, yields one record per CDR3 protein. Of 350,000 to 400,000 distinct CDR3 sequences listed, just over 15% were seen once; the top ten hold 5.5% to 7%.

The V call is TRBV7-8, the J call TRBJ2-5, with TRBD1 matching over 7 bases. This clonotype was sampled from a woman younger than 30 with stable Graves' hyperthyroidism. The sequencing input was peripheral blood. The CDR3 spells CASSTRDRDTRTQYF. The CDR3 DNA reads as TGTGCCAGCAGCACAAGGGACAGAGATACGAGGACCCAGTACTTC.